The 28 T cell receptor beta chains listed next were all sequenced from one sample in a study of somatic mutations in cytotoxic T cells in rheumatoid arthritis. Repertoires were generated with immunoSEQ multiplex PCR, while TCRdb's copy carries only in-frame clones and drops some. In the table there are roughly 20,000 clones, 65% to 85% of which are singletons. The sample consisted of CD8+ T cells sorted from blood. The receptors stem from an adult with rheumatoid arthritis.

This clone appeared a single time. The genes are TRBV6-6 and TRBJ1-1; possibly TRBD1 for D (5 bases). Per germline, CDR1 MNHNY and CDR2 SVGAGI (reference sequence). The CDR3 runs to 14 residues. With 5 bases removed from V and 5 bases from J, the gap between germline ends came to 15 bases. CDR3 nucleotides: TGTGCCAGCAGTACCGGGGGGACGGGGACTGAAGCTTTCTTT. Its protein is CASSTGGTGTEAFF.

This rearrangement joins TRBV19 to TRBJ2-1, with 8 bases aligning to TRBD1. The CDR3 runs 16 residues. V was pared by 0 bases and J by 7 bases, with 8 bases of the junction left unmatched. Germline V CDR1 and CDR2: LNHDA, SQIVND (reference sequence). CDR3 DNA: TGTGCCAGTAGTATAGATCTGTCAGGGGGCACGAATGAGCAGTTCTTC. Translating gives CASSIDLSGGTNEQFF.

The rearrangement uses TRBV19 and TRBJ1-4; unclear D gene. The V gene lost 5 bases and the J gene lost 8 bases, with 18 bases spanning the gap. Germline values: CDR1 LNHDA, CDR2 SQIVND (reference sequence). The CDR3 is made up of 15 amino acids. CDR3 sequence: CASSPPGPGWEKLFF. Written as DNA, the CDR3 is TGTGCCAGTAGTCCCCCCGGGCCGGGGTGGGAAAAACTGTTTTTT.

In its sample, this clone was seen once. This chain joins TRBV7-6 and TRBJ1-1, with a tentative D call TRBD1 (5 bases). Trimming stripped 1 base from V and 7 bases from J, with 13 bases between. Germline-derived CDR1 and CDR2 are SGHVS and FNYEAQ. The length of the CDR3 is 14 residues. The chain's CDR3 is CASSLGAGGIEAFF. In nucleotides, the CDR3 is TGTGCCAGCAGCTTAGGAGCGGGGGGTATTGAAGCTTTCTTT.

The J gene is TRBJ1-2, the V gene TRBV19; D is unclear. Germline V gives CDR1 LNHDA, CDR2 SQIVND (reference sequence). The CDR3 extends over 11 amino acids. Trimming left V 11 bases short and J 5 bases short, with 12 bases between. CDR3: CAVSMGYGYTF. The CDR3 coding sequence is TGTGCCGTGAGCATGGGATATGGCTACACCTTC. Together with reference TRBV19 and TRBJ1-2, the CDR3 gives the full variable domain: DGGITQSPKYLFRKEGQNVTLSCEQNLNHDAMYWYRQDPGQGLRLIYYSQIVNDFQKGDIAEGYSVSREKKESFPLTVTSAQKNPTAFYLCAVSMGYGYTFGSGTRLTVV.

This clone was detected once. The rearrangement links TRBV6-1 to TRBJ2-3; TRBD2 matches 9 bases. J was trimmed by 5 bases and V by 2 bases; bases with no gene match: 8. Looked up from germline, CDR1 is MNHNS and CDR2 is SASEGT. The CDR3 has 16 amino acids. The DNA of the CDR3 is TGTGCCAGCAGTGAATGGCGGGGGGGCCCGGGAGATACGCAGTATTTT. This gives the protein CASSEWRGGPGDTQYF.

This clone was found a few times. This chain joins TRBV9 and TRBJ1-3, with 8 bases identical to TRBD1. V trimming: 2 bases; J trimming: 0 bases; junction bases outside the gene matches: 16. Germline CDR1 is SGDLS and CDR2 is YYNGEE. The CDR3 spans 20 residues. The CDR3 nucleotides are TGTGCCAGCAGCGTGATTGGACAGGGCTACCCGAGCCTCTCTGGAAACACCATATATTTT. Translated: CASSVIGQGYPSLSGNTIYF.

The chain combines TRBV27 with TRBJ1-2; tentatively, D is TRBD1 (6 bases). Trimming pared 4 bases from V and 4 bases from J, leaving 10 bases between. CDR1 is MNHEY, CDR2 SMNVEV, per germline (reference sequence). The CDR3 is 13 amino acids. The CDR3 is CASSSRGGYGYTF. The DNA of the CDR3 is TGTGCCAGCAGTTCCAGGGGTGGCTATGGCTACACCTTC.

The chain combines TRBV29-1 with TRBJ2-7; D unclear. CDR1 is SQVTM, CDR2 ANQGSEA, per germline. V was trimmed by 4 bases and J by 4 bases, leaving 8 bases between them. The CDR3 has 11 residues. The DNA for the CDR3 is TGCAGCGTTGGTAATGGTTACGAGCAGTACTTC. It specifies CSVGNGYEQYF.

This CDR3 is CASSAYRGGDYEQYF. The CDR3 coding sequence is TGTGCCAGCAGTGCATACAGGGGAGGCGACTACGAGCAGTACTTC. V and J are TRBV27 and TRBJ2-7; the D gene is possibly TRBD1 (7 bases). V was pared by 5 bases and J by 3 bases, with 17 bases between. This CDR3 contains 15 residues. Germline assignment: CDR1 MNHEY and CDR2 SMNVEV (reference sequence).

This chain links TRBV6-1 with TRBJ2-7; 9 positions agree with TRBD2. Trimming cost V 6 bases and J 2 bases; bases outside gene matches: 5. The CDR3 is made up of 14 amino acids. Looked up from germline, CDR1 is MNHNS and CDR2 is SASEGT. CDR3 residues: CASSDQRGAYEQYF. In DNA form, the CDR3 reads TGTGCCAGCAGCGACCAGCGGGGGGCCTACGAGCAGTACTTC.

This rearrangement joins TRBV27 to TRBJ2-3; D ambiguous. V was trimmed by 5 bases and J by 6 bases, leaving 9 bases between them. The CDR3 is 12 amino acids. Looked up from germline, CDR1 is MNHEY and CDR2 is SMNVEV (reference sequence). CDR3: CASSSRADTQYF. CDR3 nucleotide sequence: TGTGCCAGCAGTAGCCGCGCGGATACGCAGTATTTT.

This chain links TRBV13 with TRBJ2-1; TRBD2 agrees at 10 bases. CDR3 length: 14 residues. Germline V CDR1 and CDR2: PRHDT, FYEKMQ (reference sequence). The V and J ends lost 9 bases and 8 bases, in that order; junction bases with no gene match: 10. The CDR3 reads CASTTASGGHEQFF. CDR3 in DNA: TGTGCCAGTACAACGGCTAGCGGGGGTCATGAGCAGTTCTTC.

The chain has TRBV9 and TRBJ2-3; D is possibly TRBD1 or TRBD2 (5 bases each). V was pared by 2 bases and J by 4 bases, with 8 bases between. Germline CDR1 reads SGDLS; CDR2 reads YYNGEE. This CDR3 has 13 residues. CDR3 sequence: CASSVWGSDTQYF. The CDR3 nucleotides read TGTGCCAGCAGCGTGTGGGGGTCAGATACGCAGTATTTT.

This rearrangement joins TRBV4-1 to TRBJ1-3; D is ambiguous. The germline V and J ends were trimmed by 4 bases and 0 bases, with 13 bases remaining between them. Germline CDR1 and CDR2: MGHRA and YSYEKL. The length of the CDR3 is 16 residues. The CDR3 is CASSLEWADSGNTIYF. CDR3 bases: TGCGCCAGCAGCCTCGAGTGGGCAGACTCTGGAAACACCATATATTTT.

The chain uses TRBV7-9 and TRBJ1-4; no clear D gene. V was cut by 1 base and J by 3 bases, with 12 bases left in between. In germline, CDR1 is SEHNR, CDR2 FQNEAQ (reference sequence). This CDR3 contains 16 residues. The CDR3 region is CASSLETVRPNEKLFF. CDR3 in DNA: TGTGCCAGCAGCTTAGAAACGGTCCGACCTAATGAAAAACTGTTTTTT. The whole variable domain, filled in from reference TRBV7-9 and TRBJ1-4, reads DTGVSQNPRHKITKRGQNVTFRCDPISEHNRLYWYRQTLGQGPEFLTYFQNEAQLEKSRLLSDRFSAERPKGSFSTLEIQRTEQGDSAMYLCASSLETVRPNEKLFFGSGTQLSVL.

The chain uses TRBV15 and TRBJ1-1; D is ambiguous. Germline assignment: CDR1 LNHNV and CDR2 YYDKDF (reference sequence). CDR3 length: 12 residues. Between the trimmed V and J ends, which lost 4 bases and 0 bases, there was a span of 3 bases. The CDR3 DNA reads as TGTGCCACCAGCATGGTGAACACTGAAGCTTTCTTT. The encoded protein is CATSMVNTEAFF.

The chain joins TRBV19 to TRBJ1-4; weak D call: TRBD1 (6 bases). The germline V gene has CDR1 LNHDA and CDR2 SQIVND (reference sequence). V was clipped by 3 bases and J by 12 bases, with 11 bases between them. The CDR3 covers 12 residues. The CDR3 loop is CASSMGGLQLFF. The CDR3 bases are TGTGCCAGTAGTATGGGGGGCCTCCAACTGTTTTTT.

The chain has TRBV6-4 and TRBJ2-3; 8 bases map to TRBD2. This CDR3 region has 15 residues. V shed 5 bases, J shed 1 base, and the junction held 5 bases outside the gene matches. CDR1 MRHNA and CDR2 SNTAGT come from the germline V gene. CDR3 in amino acids: CASSPTTSGTDTQYF. The DNA for the CDR3 is TGTGCCAGCAGTCCGACGACTAGCGGCACAGATACGCAGTATTTT.

V usage is TRBV4-2 and J usage is TRBJ2-1; D tentatively reads TRBD1 or TRBD2 (5 bases each). In germline, CDR1 is LGHNA, CDR2 YNFKEQ. V lost 0 bases to trimming and J lost 0 bases, with 12 bases between them. The CDR3 extends over 17 amino acids. CDR3 residues: CASSQEGTGSSYNEQFF. The CDR3 nucleotides read TGTGCCAGCAGCCAAGAAGGGACGGGGTCCTCCTACAATGAGCAGTTCTTC.

The chain links TRBV4-2 to TRBJ2-3; D is uncertain. This CDR3 has 13 amino acids. The V end lost 0 bases, the J end lost 4 bases, and 5 bases lay between the germline ends. Germline lookup yields CDR1 LGHNA and CDR2 YNFKEQ. The CDR3 coding sequence is TGTGCCAGCAGCCAAGATCATCCAGATACGCAGTATTTT. It codes for CASSQDHPDTQYF.

The rearrangement uses TRBV27 and TRBJ1-2, with D possibly being TRBD1 (6 bases). Germline V gives CDR1 MNHEY, CDR2 SMNVEV (reference sequence). The CDR3 contains 14 residues. Trimming took off 3 bases at V and 3 bases at J, with 11 bases between the two ends. This chain's CDR3 is CASSFQGLDYGYTF. CDR3 in DNA: TGTGCCAGCAGTTTTCAGGGGCTGGACTATGGCTACACCTTC.

The V and J genes are TRBV5-5 and TRBJ1-6; 7 positions match TRBD1. The CDR3 consists of 14 residues. After removal of 4 bases from V and 8 bases from J, the junction contained 6 bases not matched to a gene. Germline assignment: CDR1 SGHKS and CDR2 YYEKEE (reference sequence). CDR3 loop: CASSRDRGDSPLHF. DNA for the CDR3: TGTGCCAGCAGCCGGGACAGAGGGGATTCACCCCTCCACTTT.

The chain employs TRBV25-1 and TRBJ1-1, with a possible D match to TRBD1 (5 bases). V was shortened by 10 bases and J by 5 bases, with 17 bases between the two germline ends. From germline, CDR1 is MGHDK and CDR2 SYGVNS. The CDR3 is 13 residues long. The CDR3 DNA reads TGTGCCACCCGGGGCTCTCGGGGGACTGAAGCTTTCTTT. This sequence encodes CATRGSRGTEAFF.

The rearrangement joins TRBV7-9 to TRBJ1-2; D remains ambiguous. The CDR3 totals 14 residues. Germline assignment: CDR1 SEHNR and CDR2 FQNEAQ (reference sequence). Trimming pared 1 base from V and 3 bases from J, leaving 9 bases between. The DNA of the CDR3 is TGTGCCAGCAGCTTAGTTACGAGCGACTATGGCTACACCTTC. Its translation is CASSLVTSDYGYTF.

This chain links TRBV19 with TRBJ1-2, with D perhaps matching TRBD1 (6 bases). Trimming stripped 1 base from V and 4 bases from J, with 13 bases between. The CDR3 totals 15 residues. Germline values: CDR1 LNHDA, CDR2 SQIVND (reference sequence). Here the CDR3 DNA reads TGTGCCAGTAGTATAGGAGAGGACAGTACCTATGGCTACACCTTC. It specifies CASSIGEDSTYGYTF.

V and J are TRBV18 and TRBJ1-6; D is unresolved. Trimming left V 6 bases short and J 0 bases short, with 9 bases between. CDR1 is KGHSH and CDR2 is LQKENI in the germline V gene. The CDR3 length is 15 residues. The CDR3 reads CASSLDSSYNSPLHF. The CDR3 region has the DNA TGTGCCAGCTCCCTCGATAGCTCCTATAATTCACCCCTCCACTTT.

There are a few counts of this clone. The chain employs TRBV6-4 and TRBJ2-3, with a weak D call TRBD2 (5 bases). The V end was cut by 4 bases, the J end by 3 bases, with 11 bases between. CDR1 and CDR2 (germline): MRHNA, SNTAGT. This CDR3 is built from 14 residues. CDR3 coding DNA: TGTGCCAGCAGTGCGCTAGGCGGGACAGATACGCAGTATTTT. It translates to CASSALGGTDTQYF.